This T cell receptor (beta chain) comes out of a study of technical replicates of blood from a few donors. The ends lost 6 bases at V and 7 bases at J; junction bases unmatched: 4. Germline V gene sequence: CDR1 LNHDA, CDR2 SQIVND (reference sequence). The CDR3 has 12 residues. Libraries were prepared by immunoSEQ multiplex PCR; TCRdb keeps only in-frame clonotypes and omits some of them. The sample lists under 85,000 clones, just under 95% seen once, with 0.41% in the top ten. The V and J genes are TRBV19 and TRBJ1-2; 8 bases are shared with TRBD1. Specimen: T cells isolated from PBMCs. The TCR comes from a human donor in good health. The CDR3 is CASSRTGSGYTF. CDR3 bases: TGTGCCAGTAGCAGGACAGGGAGTGGCTACACCTTC.